A selection of T cell receptor beta chains follows, all from one sample in a study of blood T cells in healthy people across ages. TCRdb reprocessed the 5' RACE reads with MiXCR, giving one entry per CDR3 protein. The sample has around 870,000 distinct CDR3 sequences, 25% to 35% seen once. Sequenced sample: blood. Every receptor here comes from a woman of 80 years or more in good health. Each CDR3 is given without its conserved first and last residue. Each record gives: V gene, clone size, CDR3 protein. For some rows the clone size is stated as once, few or many, or as a class when expanded; others skip it.

>TRBV20-1|many
SASNAGETQY
>TRBV20-1|many
DFDGEETQY
>TRBV12-3/TRBV12-4|many
ASRGLAGTQETQY
>TRBV14|many
ASSQTSGTSRRLFNEQF
>TRBV12-3/TRBV12-4|many
ASSPGKTGIYGYT
>TRBV19|NA
ASSISGGLDEQF
>TRBV15|few
ATSREMTGYYNEQF
>TRBV7-2|NA
ASSLRHRADTQY
>TRBV5-1|many
ASSAWAGQGQDGYT
>TRBV27|many
ASSLRGTGRDGYT
>TRBV4-3|many
ASSQERPGQGRINKNIQY
>TRBV29-1|few
SVARQRSNLNTEAF
>TRBV7-2|many
ASSLGAASYNEQF
>TRBV12-3/TRBV12-4|many
ASRPGRKNIQY
>TRBV19|NA
ASSGDGINYGYT
>TRBV15|many
ATSRGGSQETQY
>TRBV20-1|NA
SARGGAGASDTQY
>TRBV2|few
ASSEAGTGLNSPLH
>TRBV5-6|NA
ASSLERRSDEKLF
>TRBV15|NA
ATSRVGRLVATNEKLF
>TRBV3-1|many
ASSFYGGGGTDTQY
>TRBV7-2|NA
ASSSQAGTGNGYT
>TRBV28|NA
TSSSHSTDTQY
>TRBV4-2|many
ASSQGETGRNSPLH
>TRBV7-8|NA
ASSLGGVANEQF
>TRBV7-9|NA
ASSFRSRAFSSYNEQF
>TRBV29-1|many
SGLPGPGEKLF
>TRBV7-2|once
ASSLYINQETQY
>TRBV30|NA
AWSVRGGGNTIY
>TRBV7-2|NA
ASSHRLAGGYNEQY
>TRBV30|few
AWGTGTSEEKLF
>TRBV5-6|NA
ASRERGAGETQY
>TRBV20-1|many
SANDRDSYEQY
>TRBV27|NA
ASSLSRITFTSTEETQY
>TRBV6-2/TRBV6-3|NA
ASSDMNYGYT
>TRBV6-2/TRBV6-3|NA
ASSYTGGPADTQY
>TRBV11-2|few
ASSSGLAGDEQY
>TRBV7-2|NA
ASSLLALLGSSYNEQF
>TRBV18|few
ASSRGEEAGYT
>TRBV5-5|many
ASSSWRGGYT
>TRBV14|many
ASSQEWGTQY
>TRBV7-9|many
ASSSTDRGFPDTQY
>TRBV7-8|many
ASSPRRGVVAKNIQY
>TRBV7-9|few
ASSLAGSLETQY